The TCR beta chain under discussion was sequenced for a study of cytomegalovirus exposure and HLA in healthy donors (dated by TCRdb to the late 2010s). Background for the entire study: According to an earlier analysis of several hundred of the donors, roughly 180 million T cells yielded 117 million unique TCR beta sequences and roughly 280 Gb of sequence data. High-throughput TCR immunosequencing, statistical association of individual TCRs with disease status, and machine learning were combined to predict cytomegalovirus infection status. Every discovery cohort repertoire had been produced on one sequencing platform. In addition to the first cohort of around 670 subjects, a separate validation cohort of over 90 different subjects was used. Across around 400 genotyped donors of the cohort, an average of approximately 240,000 unique TCR beta nucleotide sequences per donor were sequenced, and about a sixth of those sequences were non-productive. Donor age, sex, ethnicity and CMV serostatus were compiled together with the repertoire data. A later analysis re-examined previously published TCR beta repertoires from more than 650 donors and added high-resolution HLA genotyping to investigate patterns of TCR occurrence. An earlier analysis of approximately 500 of the donors applied high-throughput TCR beta sequencing to assess whether each TCR beta V gene segment acted as functional or pseudogenic. The aim of the study was to test whether cataloging public T cell receptors could identify signatures of past pathogen exposure. Both class I and class II loci were covered by HLA typing, at four-digit resolution. Because of strong linkage in the cohort, roughly five DR-DQ haplotypes were treated as single units for association and clustering. The study profiled the T cell repertoires of under 700 subjects by immunosequencing and related them to cytomegalovirus serostatus. The genetic ancestry cluster associated with self-reported Caucasian donors included over 80% of the approximately 430 genotyped donors. The number of donors typed differed by locus, with about 629-640 for A, B, C, DRB1 and DQB1, roughly 520 for DQA1, about 610 for DPA1, and roughly 450 for DPB1. Genome-wide SNP genotypes for about 65% of the 666 donors were used in a later genetic analysis, which treated that subset as a discovery cohort. Roughly 300 gigabases of sequencing data and tens of millions of unique TCR sequences were included in an early release covering about 620 HLA-typed donors. Rather than using new phenotypic data, the later analysis identified candidate immune exposures from TCR beta sequences and from how often those sequences occurred across donors.

Library construction relied on the immunoSEQ multiplex PCR assay. A mixture of 60 forward primers for TCR Vbeta segments and 13 reverse primers for TCR Jbeta segments was used in the multiplex PCR. The CDR3 region of rearranged TCR beta genes was amplified from genomic DNA with a multiplex PCR assay. The Illumina HiSeq System was used to sequence the amplified TCR beta libraries as 87-base-pair reads. For the original study's pipeline: A later analysis counted tens of millions of unique TCR beta chains across the 690 or so repertoires, and some 11 million of these chains were shared by at least two donors. Raw reads were error-corrected and collapsed into unique sequences with a nearest-neighbor algorithm that merged closely related sequences to remove PCR and sequencing errors. V, D and J gene segments were assigned by aligning CDR3 sequences to IMGT reference sequences. Each retained sequence needed at least a six-nucleotide match to both a V gene segment and a J gene segment. A rearrangement was called productive if the CDR3 had no stop codons and remained in frame with V and J, and every other rearrangement was called non-productive. CDR3 was defined according to IMGT convention as the region running from the second conserved V-encoded cysteine to the conserved J-encoded phenylalanine. The earlier analysis of 450 to 750 of the donors excluded any sequence lacking an unambiguous match to a single V gene segment. An earlier analysis of a few hundred of the donors called V segments functional above 56.7% productive rearrangements and segregating when the between-donor standard deviation exceeded 5%. A statistical classification framework was built for diagnosing cytomegalovirus status from the catalog of TCR beta chain sequences. A later analysis assigned V and J genes by comparing TCR nucleotide sequences with IMGT/GENE-DB human TR gene sequences. In a later analysis, CDR3 sequences and most-parsimonious VDJ recombination scenarios were assigned using the TCRdist pipeline. A later analysis defined each TCR beta chain by its CDR3 amino acid sequence plus V-gene family, and excluded reads lacking a unique V-gene family. As a way to deal with suspected cross-contamination and a sequencing artifact, a later analysis dropped under 600 nucleotide sequences that were highly shared and had low generation probability. For each public chain, a later analysis derived a clonal expansion index from normalized ranks of inferred template counts within each repertoire. A later analysis computed generation probabilities with a VDJ recombination model fitted to out-of-frame rearrangements, and checked the results against IGoR. In a later analysis, TCR-TCR, TCR-HLA and TCR-CMV co-occurrence was scored with hypergeometric tests, and a repertoire-size bias correction was applied to TCR pairs. False discovery rates were estimated in a later analysis by permuting HLA or CMV assignments 20 times. A later analysis grouped co-occurring TCRs with DBSCAN, adding TCRdist sequence similarity when clustering within HLA-allele-positive subsets. For co-occurrence clustering, repertoires with fewer than 30,000 or more than 120,000 public chains were excluded, along with roughly five repertoires with anomalous nucleotide sharing. Drawn from immuneACCESS, this table holds only the in-frame rearrangements with V and J called that TCRdb kept. Clones are partly lost; checked studies trace under half to an unresolved V gene and leave the rest unexplained. That table is the source of V, J and clone size, and D and trimming were worked out from the DNA. Across this sample there are approximately 140,000 clones, with about four fifths seen only once. Less than 3% of the sample lies in the top ten.

As concerns this clone: No antigen is known for it. Nothing much larger sits one base from this clone, and base qualities are not available.

Results the study describes overall, beyond this receptor: The authors suggested that the approach could potentially be extended to other disease states and immunological phenotypes. This cohort had only TCR beta chains sequenced, and the lack of alpha or paired-chain data limited which features could be detected. Because HLA typing was missing for some donors at each locus, association tests included only the typed subset. In a later analysis, several top co-occurrence clusters were reported to appear linked to parvovirus B19, influenza, CMV and Epstein-Barr virus. Cytomegalovirus status was reported to be diagnosed by the classifier with high specificity and sensitivity in both the original and validation cohorts. An association between a missense DCLRE1C variant and V-gene and J-gene trimming of TCR beta chains was found in a later genetic analysis and replicated in an independent cohort. A later analysis associated about 17,000 TCR beta sequences with specific HLA alleles at a false discovery rate of 0.05. According to a later genetic analysis, donors in an Asian-associated ancestry cluster had fewer N-insertions in productive TCRs than the approximately 650-donor mean. Linkage disequilibrium might explain the correlated functional status among segregating V segments, but an unknown experimental factor could not be excluded. Strong co-occurrence of HLA alleles, especially DR and DQ, made assigning TCR associations to individual alleles difficult. Immune exposure information for the cohort was limited to CMV serostatus. According to a later analysis, most CMV-associated TCR beta chains appeared to be HLA-restricted, and the HLA associations seemed to be driven largely by CMV exposure. Because counts were too low, seventeen rarely observed V segments, including chromosome 9 orphons, were excluded from the earlier analysis of some 590 of the donors. A cluster of highly shared sequence variants was judged likely to represent a technical artifact of the sequencing pipeline. Most TCR sequences were observed very rarely across donors, whereas some public TCRs were present in many individuals. In an earlier analysis of more than 450 of the donors, most TCR beta V segments were observed in productive rearrangements about 90% or about 30% of the time, broadly matching IMGT annotations. A later analysis found that TCR association rates varied across HLA loci, with DRB1 alleles showing the most associated TCRs and HLA-C alleles the fewest. In vitro tests confirmed that a few of the cytomegalovirus-associated TCR beta chains recognize cytomegalovirus antigens. A further reported finding was that TCR beta sequences accurately predicted the HLA-A and HLA-B alleles for most subjects in the first cohort. The 87-base-pair reads could not distinguish some IMGT-functional V segments, including TRBV6-2 and TRBV6-3, so those segments were excluded. The study listed 170 or so TCR beta chains as associated with cytomegalovirus. The presence/absence analyses assumed that sequencing depth was roughly uniform across donors, and that assumption may not be true. In a later analysis, HLA-associated TCR beta chains showed more clonal expansion and lower generation probabilities than non-associated chains that were equally common.

The cohort consisted of 600 or so healthy bone marrow donors. At the time of sampling, all cohort members were nominally healthy, though unrecorded immune exposures were likely present. The donor was CMV seronegative and was included in the group of several hundred seronegative cohort members. A peripheral blood sample was provided by each donor, and peripheral blood mononuclear cells were used for TCR beta sequencing. The Qiagen DNeasy Blood Extraction Kit was used to extract genomic DNA from the blood cell samples. The CDR3 sequence holds 15 residues, the cysteine and phenylalanine included. CDR3 DNA only is kept here, 45 bases in frame from base 1. Via the germline V gene (reference sequence), CDR1 is LNHDA and CDR2 SQIVND. From V the trimming removes 7 bases and from J it removes 5 bases, while the gene matches leave 10 bases of the junction unaccounted for.

The rearrangement combines TRBV19 with TRBJ2-2; 7 central bases correspond to TRBD2. The sample comprised PBMCs. This receptor was identified in a male donor in good health and CMV-seronegative. The CDR3 is CASTGSRGGTGELFF. The sequenced DNA: TGTGCCAGTACCGGGTCGCGGGGAGGGACCGGGGAGCTGTTTTTT. The CDR3 plus the reference TRBV19 and TRBJ2-2 genes for the other parts give the full variable domain: DGGITQSPKYLFRKEGQNVTLSCEQNLNHDAMYWYRQDPGQGLRLIYYSQIVNDFQKGDIAEGYSVSREKKESFPLTVTSAQKNPTAFYLCASTGSRGGTGELFFGEGSRLTVL.